The sequence of this T cell receptor beta chain was determined in a study of T cell changes during pregnancy in multiple sclerosis. J lost 10 bases, V lost 0 bases, and 6 bases had no gene match. Germline-derived CDR1 and CDR2 are SNHLY and FYNNEI. The length of the CDR3 is 15 residues. Assay: immunoSEQ multiplex PCR; the TCRdb copy retains only in-frame clones and omits some. Here the sample spans fewer than 25,000 clones, around 89% being singletons. The chain uses TRBV2 and TRBJ2-6; 7 bases match TRBD1. Sequences were derived from CD8+ T cells from peripheral blood mononuclear cells, sampled in the first trimester of pregnancy. The receptor was derived from a female donor with multiple sclerosis, enrolled in a pregnancy study. CDR3 in DNA: TGTGCCAGCAGTGAAGCGCAGACAGGGCCTAACGTCCTGACTTTC. Residues: CASSEAQTGPNVLTF.